The clone carrying this TCR beta chain came up a few times. The junction and the germline gene differ at one end; a read error may be behind it. Primers used in a second PCR of roughly 6 to 11 cycles were a sample-barcoded 5' primer and a J-beta primer mix. TCRdb re-analysed the 5' RACE reads in MiXCR, keeping a single row per CDR3 protein. The sample yields around 900,000 distinct CDR3 sequences, around 28% seen once. This CDR3 spans 15 amino acids. CDR1 and CDR2 (germline): MNHEY, SMNVEV (reference sequence). These data belong to a study of blood T cells in healthy people across ages. The chain is built from TRBV27 and TRBJ2-2; D may correspond to TRBD1 or TRBD2 (5 bases each). The source of this sequence is a woman of 80 years or more in good health. The sequenced sample consisted of blood. CDR3 in amino acids: CASARGTANTGELFF. The CDR3 bases are TGTGCCAGCGCCAGAGGGACCGCGAATACCGGGGAGCTGTTTTTT.